This T cell receptor beta chain was captured in a study of Tregs in tolerant kidney transplant recipients. The V gene's germline CDR1 is SGDLS and CDR2 YYNGEE. The V end lost 2 bases, the J end lost 9 bases, and 11 bases lay between the germline ends. This CDR3 has 13 residues. Mixed chimerism was transient after nonmyeloablative marrow transplants from related graft donors. CD4+CD25+CD127- Tregs, CD4+CD25- non-Tregs, CD4 and CD8 cells were sorted. Profiled with immunoSEQ multiplex PCR; TCRdb holds only in-frame clones, not every one. Of tens of thousands of clones detected, 75% to 95% appear once; the ten largest clones hold around 1.4%.

This clonotype was sampled from a human patient who received a combined kidney and bone marrow transplant. The graft donor may have given rise to some T cells. The V and J genes are TRBV9 and TRBJ2-2; D is possibly TRBD1 (6 bases). The source was CD4+ T cells from blood (PBMCs), collected 24 months after the transplant. In DNA, the CDR3 is TGTGCCAGCAGCGTCTCTACAGGGTGGGAGCTGTTTTTT. It is translated as CASSVSTGWELFF.